The entry below describes one T cell receptor beta chain. The CDR3 extends over 16 amino acids. The J segment lost 0 bases and the V segment lost 2 bases, leaving 4 bases of the junction unmatched. CDR1 and CDR2 (germline): SEHNR, FQNEAQ (reference sequence). This sample is drawn from a study of blood T cell repertoires in COVID-19. This table comes from immunoSEQ multiplex PCR, and its TCRdb copy is limited to in-frame clones, with some not included. The data contain 220,000 or so clones, about 87% of them singletons. The cohort comprised adults aged about 18 to 100 years residing in 20 to 25 US areas. A case of COVID-19 had been met by exposed participants within 2 weeks before study entry.

The sample taken for sequencing was PBMCs or T cells enriched from blood (not recorded which). The chain couples TRBV7-9 to TRBJ2-1, with 7 bases identical to TRBD2. The source is a man aged 50-60 years who had been exposed to COVID-19. CDR3 DNA sequence: TGTGCCAGCAGCTTAAGAGGCGGGGGCTCCTACAATGAGCAGTTCTTC. This sequence encodes CASSLRGGGSYNEQFF.